This TCR beta chain stems from a study of blood T cell repertoires in COVID-19. Looking at the study overall: The samples span acute and convalescent COVID-19 from the United States, Italy and Spain. PBMCs, B-cell-depleted T cells, or T cells were the source of the cDNA or gDNA that made up the material.

Germline CDR1 SGHDT, CDR2 YYEEEE. The CDR3 spans 13 residues. Trimming took 4 bases from V and 5 from J; bases not matched to a gene: 2. In the authors' methods: By means of reference gene primer amplification, nucleated cell counts were estimated. Assay: immunoSEQ multiplex PCR; the TCRdb copy retains only in-frame clones and omits some. For V, J and clone size, that table is used; D and trimming come from the DNA. This table holds tens of thousands of clones, 87% found once. This sequence was found in a male donor with acute or convalescent COVID-19. The sequencing input was peripheral blood. This rearrangement joins TRBV5-6 to TRBJ2-5; 10 bases map to TRBD2. CDR3 bases: TGTGCCAGCAGCAGGGGACTAGCGGAGACCCAGTACTTC. This translates into CASSRGLAETQYF.